One TCR beta chain is described in this entry. V was clipped by 4 bases and J by 8 bases, with 11 bases between them. The CDR3 contains 12 residues. CDR1 and CDR2 from the germline V gene are SGHTA and FQGNSA. This record belongs to a study of blood T cell repertoires in COVID-19. On the study more broadly: Acute and convalescent COVID-19 specimens originated in the United States, Italy and Spain. PBMCs, B-cell-depleted T cells, or T cells were the source of the cDNA or gDNA that made up the material.

Measured with immunoSEQ multiplex PCR; TCRdb has only the in-frame clones, and not every one. The sample has approximately 220,000 clones; about 87% are singletons. Grouping used clinical history reported by participants in a survey and questionnaire. The sequence was obtained from a woman aged 25 to 45 who had recovered from COVID-19. Sample: PBMCs or T cells enriched from blood (not recorded which). V gene TRBV7-2 combines with J gene TRBJ1-2, with D hard to call. CDR3 protein: CASSSTTIGYTF. CDR3 nucleotide sequence: TGTGCCAGCAGCTCCACTACTATAGGCTACACCTTC.